This TCR beta chain was recovered during a study of cytomegalovirus exposure and HLA in healthy donors. The CDR3 is made up of 14 amino acids. V gave up 3 bases and J gave up 5 bases; unmatched junction bases: 4. The V gene's germline CDR1 is SGHRS and CDR2 YFSETQ. Details on this clone: Its antigen is as yet unknown.

PCR employed 60 Vbeta and 13 Jbeta primers. TCRdb keeps only in-frame clones here, not all; method: immunoSEQ multiplex PCR. This sample has approximately 160,000 clones, with 70% to 90% found just once. All the people who gave samples were healthy bone marrow donors. Study-wide findings and caveats: Later on, an analysis showed TCR association rates differing by HLA locus, with DRB1 the most and HLA-C the fewest. In vitro assays verified that a few CMV-associated chains recognized CMV antigens specifically.

The sequencing input was PBMCs. This sequence was found in a girl aged 10-17 years in good health and CMV-seropositive. This chain uses TRBV5-1 with TRBJ1-2; 10 bases are a match to TRBD1. The CDR3 sequence is CASSYSGQGYGYTF. Written as DNA, the CDR3 is TGCGCCAGCAGCTACTCGGGACAGGGGTATGGCTACACCTTC. Combining the CDR3 with reference TRBV5-1 and TRBJ1-2 gives the whole variable domain KAGVTQTPRYLIKTRGQQVTLSCSPISGHRSVSWYQQTPGQGLQFLFEYFSETQRNKGNFPGRFSGRQFSNSRSEMNVSTLELGDSALYLCASSYSGQGYGYTFGSGTRLTVV.